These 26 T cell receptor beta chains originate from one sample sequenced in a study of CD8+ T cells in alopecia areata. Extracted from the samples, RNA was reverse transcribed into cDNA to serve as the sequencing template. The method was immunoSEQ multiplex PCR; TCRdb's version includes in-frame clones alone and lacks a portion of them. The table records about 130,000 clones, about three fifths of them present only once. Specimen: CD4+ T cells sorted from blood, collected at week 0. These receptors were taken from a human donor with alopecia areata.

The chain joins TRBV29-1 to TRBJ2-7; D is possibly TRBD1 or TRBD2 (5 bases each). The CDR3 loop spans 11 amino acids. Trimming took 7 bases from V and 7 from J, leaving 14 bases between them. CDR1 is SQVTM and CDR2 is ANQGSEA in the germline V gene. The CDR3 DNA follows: TGCAGCGCTCAGGGTCCGGGGGAGCAGTACTTC. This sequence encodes CSAQGPGEQYF.

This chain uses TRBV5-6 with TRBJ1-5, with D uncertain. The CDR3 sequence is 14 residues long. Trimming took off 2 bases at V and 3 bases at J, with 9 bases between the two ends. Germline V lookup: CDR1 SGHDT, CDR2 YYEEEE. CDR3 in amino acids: CASSFRYNNQPQHF. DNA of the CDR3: TGTGCCAGCAGCTTTAGGTACAACAATCAGCCCCAGCATTTT.

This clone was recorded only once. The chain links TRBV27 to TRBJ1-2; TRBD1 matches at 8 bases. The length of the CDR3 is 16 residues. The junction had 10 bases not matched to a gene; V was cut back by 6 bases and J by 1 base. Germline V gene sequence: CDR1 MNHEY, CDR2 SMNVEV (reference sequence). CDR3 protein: CASRKTGAGSNYGYTF. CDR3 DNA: TGTGCCAGCAGGAAGACAGGGGCCGGGAGTAACTATGGCTACACCTTC.

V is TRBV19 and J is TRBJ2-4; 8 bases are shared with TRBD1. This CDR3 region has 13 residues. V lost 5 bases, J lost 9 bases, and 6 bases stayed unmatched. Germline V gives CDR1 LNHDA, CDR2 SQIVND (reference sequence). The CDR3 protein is CASSRTGKGIQYF. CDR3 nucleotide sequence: TGTGCCAGTAGTCGGACAGGGAAGGGCATTCAGTACTTC.

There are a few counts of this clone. CDR3 nucleotide sequence: TGCAGCGTCCAAACTAACTACAATGAGCAGTTCTTC. Residues: CSVQTNYNEQFF. The rearrangement joins TRBV29-1 to TRBJ2-1; D is undetermined. Germline V lookup: CDR1 SQVTM, CDR2 ANQGSEA. The CDR3 extends over 12 amino acids. V was cut by 6 bases and J by 3 bases, with 9 bases left in between.

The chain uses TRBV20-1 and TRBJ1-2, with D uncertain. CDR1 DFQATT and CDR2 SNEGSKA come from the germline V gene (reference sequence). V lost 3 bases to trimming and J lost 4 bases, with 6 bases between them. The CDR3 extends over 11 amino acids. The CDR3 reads CSASHLYGYTF. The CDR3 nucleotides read TGCAGTGCTAGCCACCTCTATGGCTACACCTTC.

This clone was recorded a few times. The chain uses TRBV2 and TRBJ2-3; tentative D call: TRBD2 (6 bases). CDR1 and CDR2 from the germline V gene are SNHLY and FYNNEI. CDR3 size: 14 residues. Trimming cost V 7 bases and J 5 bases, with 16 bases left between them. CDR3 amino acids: CASKERGWEDTQYF. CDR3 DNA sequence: TGTGCCAGCAAAGAACGGGGGTGGGAAGATACGCAGTATTTT. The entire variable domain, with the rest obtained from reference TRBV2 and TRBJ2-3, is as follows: EPEVTQTPSHQVTQMGQEVILRCVPISNHLYFYWYRQILGQKVEFLVSFYNNEISEKSEIFDDQFSVERPDGSNFTLKIRSTKLEDSAMYFCASKERGWEDTQYFGPGTRLTVL.

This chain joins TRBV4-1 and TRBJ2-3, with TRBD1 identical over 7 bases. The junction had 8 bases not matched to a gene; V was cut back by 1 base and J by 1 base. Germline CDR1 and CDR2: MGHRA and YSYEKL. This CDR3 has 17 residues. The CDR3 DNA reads TGCGCCAGCAGCCAAGGACAGGGCCCGCGGGGCACAGATACGCAGTATTTT. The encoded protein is CASSQGQGPRGTDTQYF.

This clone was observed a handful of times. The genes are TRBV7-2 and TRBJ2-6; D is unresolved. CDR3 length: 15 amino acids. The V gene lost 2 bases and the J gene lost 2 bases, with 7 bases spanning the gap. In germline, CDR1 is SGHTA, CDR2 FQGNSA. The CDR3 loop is CASSLSVPGANVLTF. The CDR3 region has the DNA TGTGCCAGCAGCTTAAGCGTACCTGGGGCCAACGTCCTGACTTTC.

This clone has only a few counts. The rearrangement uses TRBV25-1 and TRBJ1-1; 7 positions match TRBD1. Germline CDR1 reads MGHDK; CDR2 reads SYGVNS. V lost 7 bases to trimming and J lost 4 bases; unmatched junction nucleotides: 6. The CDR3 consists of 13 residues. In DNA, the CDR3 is TGTGCCAGCAATACACAGGGGTTCACTGAAGCTTTCTTT. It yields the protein CASNTQGFTEAFF.

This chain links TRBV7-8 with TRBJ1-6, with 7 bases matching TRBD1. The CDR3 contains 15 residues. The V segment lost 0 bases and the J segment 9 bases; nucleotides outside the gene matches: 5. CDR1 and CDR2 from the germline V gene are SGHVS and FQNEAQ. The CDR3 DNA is TGTGCCAGCAGCTTAGCGGAGGGGGCGAGTTCACCCCTCCACTTT. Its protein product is CASSLAEGASSPLHF.

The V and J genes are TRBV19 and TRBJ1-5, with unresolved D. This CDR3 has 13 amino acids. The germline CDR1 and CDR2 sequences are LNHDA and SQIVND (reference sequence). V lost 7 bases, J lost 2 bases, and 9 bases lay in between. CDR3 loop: CASIGTGNQPQHF. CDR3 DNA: TGTGCCAGTATCGGCACGGGCAATCAGCCCCAGCATTTT.

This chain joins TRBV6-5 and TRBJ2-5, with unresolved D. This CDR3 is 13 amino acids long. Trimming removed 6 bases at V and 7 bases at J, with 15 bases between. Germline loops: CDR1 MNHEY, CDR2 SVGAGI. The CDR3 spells CASRSGPARTQYF. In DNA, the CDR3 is TGTGCCAGCAGATCGGGCCCCGCACGGACCCAGTACTTC.

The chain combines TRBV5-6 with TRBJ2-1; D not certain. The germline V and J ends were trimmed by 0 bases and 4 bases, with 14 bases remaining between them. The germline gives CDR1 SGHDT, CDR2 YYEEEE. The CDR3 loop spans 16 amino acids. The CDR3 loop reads CASSLDVAPYYNEQFF. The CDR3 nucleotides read TGTGCCAGCAGCTTGGATGTCGCGCCCTATTACAATGAGCAGTTCTTC. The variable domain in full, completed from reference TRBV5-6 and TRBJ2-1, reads DAGVTQSPTHLIKTRGQQVTLRCSPKSGHDTVSWYQQALGQGPQFIFQYYEEEERQRGNFPDRFSGHQFPNYSSELNVNALLLGDSALYLCASSLDVAPYYNEQFFGPGTRLTVL.

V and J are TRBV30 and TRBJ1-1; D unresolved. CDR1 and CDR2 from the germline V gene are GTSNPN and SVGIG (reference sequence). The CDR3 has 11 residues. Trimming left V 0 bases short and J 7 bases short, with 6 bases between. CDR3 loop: CAWSVWGEAFF. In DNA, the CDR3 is TGTGCCTGGAGTGTGTGGGGTGAAGCTTTCTTT.

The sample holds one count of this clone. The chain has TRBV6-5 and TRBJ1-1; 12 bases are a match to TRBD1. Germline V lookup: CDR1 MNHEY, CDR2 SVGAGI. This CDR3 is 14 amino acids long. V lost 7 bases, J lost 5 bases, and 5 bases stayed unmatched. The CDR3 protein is CASTGTGGGTEAFF. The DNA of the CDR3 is TGTGCCAGCACCGGGACAGGGGGCGGTACTGAAGCTTTCTTT.

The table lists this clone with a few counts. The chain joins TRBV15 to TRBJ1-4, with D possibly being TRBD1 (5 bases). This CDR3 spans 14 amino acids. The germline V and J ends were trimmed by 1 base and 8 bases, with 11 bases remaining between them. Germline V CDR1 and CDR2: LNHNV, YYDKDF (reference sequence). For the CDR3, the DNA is TGTGCCACCAGCAGAGCAGGGCTAGGAGAAAAACTGTTTTTT. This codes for CATSRAGLGEKLFF.

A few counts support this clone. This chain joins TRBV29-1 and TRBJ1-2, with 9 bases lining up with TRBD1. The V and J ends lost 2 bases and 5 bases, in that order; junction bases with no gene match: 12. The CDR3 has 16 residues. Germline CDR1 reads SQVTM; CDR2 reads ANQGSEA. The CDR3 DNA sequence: TGCAGCGTTGAACGGGGTGGTGGGGACAGGGCATATGGCTACACCTTC. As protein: CSVERGGGDRAYGYTF.

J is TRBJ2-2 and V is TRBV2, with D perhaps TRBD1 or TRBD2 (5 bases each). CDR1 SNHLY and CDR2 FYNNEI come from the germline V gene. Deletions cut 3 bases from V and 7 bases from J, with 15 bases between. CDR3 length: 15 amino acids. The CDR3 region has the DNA TGTGCCAGCAGTGAGGATGGGGCTGGAGGCGGGGAGCTGTTTTTT. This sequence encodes CASSEDGAGGGELFF.

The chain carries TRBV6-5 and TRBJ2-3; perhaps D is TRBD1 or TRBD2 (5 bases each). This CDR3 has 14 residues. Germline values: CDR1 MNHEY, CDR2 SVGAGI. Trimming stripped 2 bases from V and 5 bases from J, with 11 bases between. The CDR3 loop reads CASSYTGDQDTQYF. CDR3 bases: TGTGCCAGCAGTTACACCGGGGACCAAGATACGCAGTATTTT.

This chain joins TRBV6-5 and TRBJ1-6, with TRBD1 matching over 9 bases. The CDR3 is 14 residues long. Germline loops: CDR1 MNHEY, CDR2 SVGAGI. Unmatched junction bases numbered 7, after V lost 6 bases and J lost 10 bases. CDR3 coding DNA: TGTGCCAGCAGACGGACAGGGGAGGGATCACCCCTCCACTTT. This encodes CASRRTGEGSPLHF.

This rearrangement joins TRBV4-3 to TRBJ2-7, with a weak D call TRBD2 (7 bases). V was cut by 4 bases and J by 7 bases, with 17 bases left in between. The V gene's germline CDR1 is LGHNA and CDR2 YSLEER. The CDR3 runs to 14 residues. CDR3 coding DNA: TGCGCCAGCAGCCGGGGACAACAAGCGGGGGAGCAGTACTTC. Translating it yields CASSRGQQAGEQYF.

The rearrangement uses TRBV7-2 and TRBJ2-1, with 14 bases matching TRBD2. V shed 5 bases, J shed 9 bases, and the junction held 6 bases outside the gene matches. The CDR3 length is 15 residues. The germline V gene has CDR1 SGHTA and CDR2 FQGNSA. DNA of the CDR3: TGTGCCAGCAGCCCCCGGACTAGCGGGGGGAGTGAGCAGTTCTTC. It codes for CASSPRTSGGSEQFF.

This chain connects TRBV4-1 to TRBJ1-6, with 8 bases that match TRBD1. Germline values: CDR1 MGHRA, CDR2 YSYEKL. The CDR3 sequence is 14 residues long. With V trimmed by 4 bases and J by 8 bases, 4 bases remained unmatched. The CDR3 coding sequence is TGCGCCAGCAGCCTCCAGGGGGCGGATTCACCCCTCCACTTT. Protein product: CASSLQGADSPLHF.

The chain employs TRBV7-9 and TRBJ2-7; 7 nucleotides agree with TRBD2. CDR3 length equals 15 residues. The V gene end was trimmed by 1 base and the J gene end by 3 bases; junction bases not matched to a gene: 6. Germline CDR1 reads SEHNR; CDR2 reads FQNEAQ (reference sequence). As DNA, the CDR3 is TGTGCCAGCAGCTTAGGAGCCGGGGGGTTCTACGAGCAGTACTTC. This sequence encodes CASSLGAGGFYEQYF.

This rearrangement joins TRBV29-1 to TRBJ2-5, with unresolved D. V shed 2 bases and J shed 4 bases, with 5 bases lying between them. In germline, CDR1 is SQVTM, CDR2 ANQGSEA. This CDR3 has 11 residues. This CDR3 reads CSVEIGETQYF. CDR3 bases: TGCAGCGTTGAAATCGGAGAGACCCAGTACTTC.